The 5 T cell receptor beta chains below come from one sample, sequenced in a study of T cells in Graves' hyperthyroidism and ophthalmopathy. RNA transcripts gave rise to amplified TCR beta CDR3 regions. Carried out on the TCR CDR3, a first-round RT-PCR used the HTBI primer set. TCRdb itself ran the multiplex PCR reads through MiXCR, one entry per CDR3 protein. Counted here are fewer than 850,000 distinct CDR3 sequences, around 15% occurring once; the ten biggest clones make up 15% to 18%. Material for sequencing was blood. The receptor set was obtained from a man between 50 and 59 years old with Graves' hyperthyroidism.

This clonotype was seen repeatedly, ten times or more. The V call is TRBV15, the J call TRBJ2-5; no clear D. This CDR3 comprises 13 residues. The germline V and J ends were trimmed by 4 bases and 3 bases, with 9 bases remaining between them. The V gene's germline CDR1 is LNHNV and CDR2 YYDKDF (reference sequence). As DNA, the CDR3 is TGTGCCACCAGCACCCGGGCCAAAGAGACCCAGTACTTC. This gives the protein CATSTRAKETQYF.

In its sample, this clonotype was seen many times. The chain combines TRBV13 with TRBJ2-3; 11 bases fit TRBD2. Trimming at V came to 4 bases and at J to 2 bases, leaving 8 bases not matched to a gene. This CDR3 is built from 17 residues. Germline assignment: CDR1 PRHDT and CDR2 FYEKMQ (reference sequence). The CDR3 nucleotides read TGTGCCAGCAGCTCCCGGACTAGCGGGTCCCACACAGATACGCAGTATTTT. Amino acids: CASSSRTSGSHTDTQYF.

This sequence joins TRBV10-3 and TRBJ2-1; 8 bases are a match to TRBD2. The germline V gene has CDR1 ENHRY and CDR2 SYGVKD. The CDR3 is made up of 16 amino acids. J gave up 5 bases and V 2 bases, and 8 bases lay outside the gene matches. CDR3 in amino acids: CAISEGTGTSNNEQFF. Written as DNA, the CDR3 is TGTGCCATCAGTGAGGGAACCGGGACTAGTAACAATGAGCAGTTCTTC.

This clonotype showed up many times. This sequence joins TRBV10-3 and TRBJ1-4, with a weak D call TRBD1 (5 bases). Germline CDR1 and CDR2: ENHRY and SYGVKD. The CDR3 consists of 14 residues. The germline V and J ends were trimmed by 10 bases and 2 bases, with 14 bases remaining between them. In DNA, the CDR3 is TGTGCCACTGGGACCACGATGACTAATGAAAAACTGTTTTTT. It codes for CATGTTMTNEKLFF.

The rearrangement uses TRBV5-8 and TRBJ1-5; 7 bases agree with TRBD1. The CDR3 contains 15 residues. CDR1 and CDR2 from the germline V gene are SGHTS and YDEGEE. V lost 0 bases and J lost 9; bases outside the gene matches: 9. Written as DNA, the CDR3 is TGTGCCAGCAGCTTGGAGGCAGGGGGTTCTCGGCCCCAGCATTTT. Its protein product is CASSLEAGGSRPQHF. Filled out from reference TRBV5-8 and TRBJ1-5, the complete variable domain reads EAGVTQSPTHLIKTRGQQATLRCSPISGHTSVYWYQQALGLGLQFLLWYDEGEERNRGNFPPRFSGRQFPNYSSELNVNALELEDSALYLCASSLEAGGSRPQHFGDGTRLSIL.